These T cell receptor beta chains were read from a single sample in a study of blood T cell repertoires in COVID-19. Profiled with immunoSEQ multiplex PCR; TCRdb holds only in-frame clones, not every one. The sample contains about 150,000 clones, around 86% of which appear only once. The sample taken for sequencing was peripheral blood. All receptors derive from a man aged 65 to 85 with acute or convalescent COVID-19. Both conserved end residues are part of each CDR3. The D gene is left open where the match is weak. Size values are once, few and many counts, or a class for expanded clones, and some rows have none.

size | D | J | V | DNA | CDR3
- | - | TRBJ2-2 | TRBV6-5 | TGTGCCAGCAGTTACACGGGCACCGGGGAGCTGTTTTTT | CASSYTGTGELFF
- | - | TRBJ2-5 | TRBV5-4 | TGTGCCAGCCGCTTCTATGGGGAGGAGACCCAGTACTTC | CASRFYGEETQYF
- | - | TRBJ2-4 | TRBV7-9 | TGTGCCAGCAGCTTAGGGCTTTCGGGAGACCTAGCCAAAAACATTCAGTACTTC | CASSLGLSGDLAKNIQYF
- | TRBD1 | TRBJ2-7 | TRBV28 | TGTGCCAGCCACCAAGGGACAGGGAGATCCTACGAGCAGTACTTC | CASHQGTGRSYEQYF
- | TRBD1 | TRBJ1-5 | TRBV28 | TGTGCCAGCAGTTTGTCTCCCGGGACAGGGGGCAATCAGCCCCAGCATTTT | CASSLSPGTGGNQPQHF
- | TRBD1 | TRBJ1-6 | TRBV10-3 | TGTGCCACCGAAACCCGGACAGGGTCCGATAATTCACCCCTCCACTTT | CATETRTGSDNSPLHF
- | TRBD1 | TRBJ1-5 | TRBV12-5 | TGTGCTAGTGGTTTGGCCCGGGACAGGGAAGATTATCAGCCCCAGCATTTT | CASGLARDREDYQPQHF
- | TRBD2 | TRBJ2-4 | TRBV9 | TGTGCCAGCAGCGTAGAAGCGGGAGGGCCCGCCAAAAACATTCAGTACTTC | CASSVEAGGPAKNIQYF
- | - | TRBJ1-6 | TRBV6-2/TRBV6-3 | TGTGCCAGCAGTCCCGGACAGATAGATAATTCACCCCTCCACTTT | CASSPGQIDNSPLHF
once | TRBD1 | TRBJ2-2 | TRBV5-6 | TGTGCCAGCAGCACATCCGGGACAGGGGTTGTCGGGGAGCTGTTTTTT | CASSTSGTGVVGELFF
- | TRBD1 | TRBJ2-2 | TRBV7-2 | TGTGCCAGCAGCTTCATTCCCTCCGGGACAGGGGCCGGGGAGCTGTTTTTT | CASSFIPSGTGAGELFF
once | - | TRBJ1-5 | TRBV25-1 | TGTGCCAGCAGTGAGAGCGGCAATCAGCCCCAGCATTTT | CASSESGNQPQHF
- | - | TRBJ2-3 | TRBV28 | TGTGCCAGTCTCAGAACACCAGATACGCAGTATTTT | CASLRTPDTQYF
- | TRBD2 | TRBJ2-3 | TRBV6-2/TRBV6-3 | TGTGCCAGCAGTCCGGGACTAGCGGGAGAAGCAGATACGCAGTATTTT | CASSPGLAGEADTQYF
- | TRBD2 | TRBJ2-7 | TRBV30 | TGTGCCTGGAGTGGGACTAGTCACGAGCAGTACTTC | CAWSGTSHEQYF
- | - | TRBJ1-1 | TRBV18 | TGTGCCAGCTCACCATTGGGGAGCGCTGAAGCTTTCTTT | CASSPLGSAEAFF
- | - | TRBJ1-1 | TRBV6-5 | TGTGCCAGCAGTCGTCAGATGAACACTGAAGCTTTCTTT | CASSRQMNTEAFF
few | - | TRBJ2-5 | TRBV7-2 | TGTGCCAGCAGCTCTCAAGAGACCCAGTACTTC | CASSSQETQYF
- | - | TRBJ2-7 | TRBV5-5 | TGTGCCAGCAGCCTTGGGACATTCCCCTACGAGCAGTACTTC | CASSLGTFPYEQYF
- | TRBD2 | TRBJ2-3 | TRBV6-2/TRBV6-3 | TGTGCCAGCAGTTACAGCAGCGGGAGAGGCACAGATACGCAGTATTTT | CASSYSSGRGTDTQYF
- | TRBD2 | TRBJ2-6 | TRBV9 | TGTGCCAGCAGCGCTGGGACTAGCGGGCCAAGCTCTGGGGCCAACGTCCTGACTTTC | CASSAGTSGPSSGANVLTF
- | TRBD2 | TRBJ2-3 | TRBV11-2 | TGTGCCAGCAGCTTACTAGCGGGAATCACAGATACGCAGTATTTT | CASSLLAGITDTQYF
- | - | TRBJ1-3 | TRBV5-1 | TGCGCCAGCAGCATGACAGGCTCTGGAAACACCATATATTTT | CASSMTGSGNTIYF
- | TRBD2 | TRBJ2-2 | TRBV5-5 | TGTGCCAGCAGCTGGGAAGGACTAGCGCCGACCGGGGAGCTGTTTTTT | CASSWEGLAPTGELFF
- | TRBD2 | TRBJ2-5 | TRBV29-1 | TGCAGCGTTCAAGGACTAGCGGGAGAGACCCAGTACTTC | CSVQGLAGETQYF
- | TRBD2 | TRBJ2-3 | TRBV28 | TGTGCCAGCAGTTTTAGCGGGAGAATTGTTGCTACGCAGTATTTT | CASSFSGRIVATQYF
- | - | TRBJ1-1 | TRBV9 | TGTGCCAGCAGCGTAGGGACAGCGAACACTGAAGCTTTCTTT | CASSVGTANTEAFF
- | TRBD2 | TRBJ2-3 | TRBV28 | TGTGCCAGCAGTTTCGGGACTAGCGGGAGCTTAGGCACAGATACGCAGTATTTT | CASSFGTSGSLGTDTQYF
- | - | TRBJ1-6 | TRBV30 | TGTGCCTGGAGGGCGGCCTATAATTCACCCCTCCACTTT | CAWRAAYNSPLHF
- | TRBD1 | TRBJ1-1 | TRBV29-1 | TGCAGCGTTGACCCTTGGACAGGGAAGAACACTGAAGCTTTCTTT | CSVDPWTGKNTEAFF
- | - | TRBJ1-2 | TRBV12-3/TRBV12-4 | TGTGCCAGCAGTCTGAACTATGGCTACACCTTC | CASSLNYGYTF
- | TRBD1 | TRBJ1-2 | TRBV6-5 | TGTGCCAGCAGTTTCCGGACAGGCAACTATGGCTACACCTTC | CASSFRTGNYGYTF
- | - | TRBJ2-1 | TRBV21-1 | TGTGCCAGCAGCAAAGAGGAAACGTCGGTAGCGGGAACCACCTACAATGAGCAGTTCTTC | CASSKEETSVAGTTYNEQFF
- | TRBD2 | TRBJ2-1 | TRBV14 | TGTGCCAGCAGCCGGACTAGCGAAAATGAGCAGTTCTTC | CASSRTSENEQFF
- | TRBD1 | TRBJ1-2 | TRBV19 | TGTGCCAGTAGTCTGACAGGGGGCGACGGTGGCTACACCTTC | CASSLTGGDGGYTF
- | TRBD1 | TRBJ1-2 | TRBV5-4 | TGTGCCAGCAGCTCGAGGACAGGGGCCCTCCAGGGCTACACCTTC | CASSSRTGALQGYTF
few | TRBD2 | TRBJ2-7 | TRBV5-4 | TGTGCCAGCAGCTTGGAACTAGCGGGAGCTGGTGAGCAGTACTTC | CASSLELAGAGEQYF
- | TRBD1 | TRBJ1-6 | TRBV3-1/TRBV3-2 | TGTGCCAGCAGCCCGGGACAGGGTATTTCACCCCTCCACTTT | CASSPGQGISPLHF
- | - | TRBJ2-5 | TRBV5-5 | TGTGCCAGCAGCATGCCACAGGGCCAAGAGACCCAGTACTTC | CASSMPQGQETQYF
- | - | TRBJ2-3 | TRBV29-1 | TGCAGCGTTGAAGTGCAGGGGTCTGATACGCAGTATTTT | CSVEVQGSDTQYF
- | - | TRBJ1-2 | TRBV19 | TGTGCCAGTAGTCTCCTCGGACTTGGCTACACCTTC | CASSLLGLGYTF
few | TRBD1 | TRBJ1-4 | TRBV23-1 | TGCGCCAGCAGTCAATCGGAGACAGGGCGAAAACTGTTTTTT | CASSQSETGRKLFF
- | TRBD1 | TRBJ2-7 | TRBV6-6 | TGTGCCAGCAGTTACGGGGGACAGGGGGCCTACGAGCAGTACTTC | CASSYGGQGAYEQYF
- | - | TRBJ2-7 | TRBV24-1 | TGTGCCGTAATACCGGGACAAAATTACGAGCAGTACTTC | CAVIPGQNYEQYF
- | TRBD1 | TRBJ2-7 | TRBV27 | TGTGCCAGCAGTTTTGGGACAGGGTACGAGCAGTACTTC | CASSFGTGYEQYF
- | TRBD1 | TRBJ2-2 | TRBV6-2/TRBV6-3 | TGTGCCAGCAGTTACGGCCCGGGACAGGGGGCCCCCGGGGAGCTGTTTTTT | CASSYGPGQGAPGELFF
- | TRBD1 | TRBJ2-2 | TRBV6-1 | TGTGCCAGCAGTGAACTCGGAGCCTCGGACAGGGGGCGCACCGGGGAGCTGTTTTTT | CASSELGASDRGRTGELFF
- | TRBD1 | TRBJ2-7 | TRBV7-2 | TGTGCCAGCAGCATAGGGACAGTGGAGTACTTC | CASSIGTVEYF
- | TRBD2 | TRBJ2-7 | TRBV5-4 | TGTGCCAGCAGCTTGGCCCGACTAGCGGGAGGGCCTAGGGAGCAGTACTTC | CASSLARLAGGPREQYF
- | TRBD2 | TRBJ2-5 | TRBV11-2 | TGTGCCAGCTCTGGGGCTAGCGGGAGCAGGGGAGAGACCCAGTACTTC | CASSGASGSRGETQYF
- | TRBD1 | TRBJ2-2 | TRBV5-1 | TGCGCCAGCAGCTTGGCCACAGGGGGCGTGGACACCGGGGAGCTGTTTTTT | CASSLATGGVDTGELFF
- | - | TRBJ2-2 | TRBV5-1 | TGCGCCAGCAGCTTCGGGGGGCCCACCGGGGAGCTGTTTTTT | CASSFGGPTGELFF
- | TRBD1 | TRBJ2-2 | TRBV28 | TGTGCCAGCAGTTTAAGTACTGGACAGGGCACCGGGGAGCTGTTTTTT | CASSLSTGQGTGELFF